The 19 T cell receptor beta chains given below trace back to one sample, sequenced in a study of T cells after yellow fever vaccination. One entry per CDR3 protein, called by TCRdb with MiXCR from the 5' RACE reads. Altogether about 63,000 distinct CDR3 sequences are present, about 7% being singletons, with the ten largest covering approximately 34%. Sequences were derived from CD8+ T cells sorted from PBMCs, sampled 15 days after the yellow fever booster vaccination. Receptors originate from a man aged 30-40 years who received the YFV17D yellow fever vaccine.

This clonotype has a count of ten or more. The chain's CDR3 is CASSLGLADYEQYF. The CDR3 DNA follows: TGTGCCAGCAGCTTAGGACTAGCGGATTACGAGCAGTACTTC. This chain joins TRBV5-6 and TRBJ2-7; 10 bases align to TRBD2. The CDR3 covers 14 residues. V lost 2 bases and J lost 4; bases outside the gene matches: 3. The germline V gene encodes CDR1 SGHDT and CDR2 YYEEEE.

This clonotype was counted ten times or more. This chain links TRBV6-1 with TRBJ2-7; 9 bases match TRBD2. The J segment lost 6 bases and the V segment lost 8 bases, leaving 11 bases of the junction unmatched. CDR1 and CDR2 from the germline V gene are MNHNS and SASEGT. The CDR3 runs to 14 residues. The CDR3 here is CASAVSSGTGEQYF. CDR3 DNA: TGTGCCAGCGCAGTATCTAGCGGGACGGGCGAGCAGTACTTC.

This clonotype was found many times. The rearrangement joins TRBV27 to TRBJ1-1, with unresolved D. V dropped 3 bases and J dropped 4 bases, with 6 bases sitting between them. The CDR3 extends over 12 amino acids. Germline V CDR1 and CDR2: MNHEY, SMNVEV (reference sequence). CDR3 DNA sequence: TGTGCCAGCAGTTTGAAGGGCACTGAAGCTTTCTTT. This translates into CASSLKGTEAFF.

This clonotype was observed many times. The genes are TRBV20-1 and TRBJ2-1; 12 bases agree with TRBD2. The CDR3 contains 16 residues. Trimming took 0 bases from V and 6 from J; bases not matched to a gene: 6. Germline V CDR1 and CDR2: DFQATT, SNEGSKA (reference sequence). CDR3 in amino acids: CSAREGTSGWTNEQFF. The CDR3 DNA sequence: TGCAGTGCTAGAGAAGGGACTAGCGGGTGGACCAATGAGCAGTTCTTC.

This clonotype was found many times. The chain has TRBV20-1 and TRBJ1-1, with D hard to call. The germline CDR1 and CDR2 sequences are DFQATT and SNEGSKA (reference sequence). The CDR3 is 13 amino acids. V lost 3 bases and J 7 bases, leaving 15 bases between the germline ends. CDR3 sequence reads: CSASRRTTNEAFF. The CDR3 DNA reads TGCAGTGCTAGCCGCAGGACGACTAATGAAGCTTTCTTT.

The gene calls are TRBV19 and TRBJ2-1, with unresolved D. Trimming left V 2 bases short and J 3 bases short, with 5 bases between. This CDR3 has 13 amino acids. CDR1 is LNHDA and CDR2 is SQIVND in the germline V gene (reference sequence). The CDR3 loop is CASSIRHYNEQFF. The CDR3, as DNA: TGTGCCAGTAGTATAAGACACTACAATGAGCAGTTCTTC. Complete variable domain (other parts from reference TRBV19 and TRBJ2-1): DGGITQSPKYLFRKEGQNVTLSCEQNLNHDAMYWYRQDPGQGLRLIYYSQIVNDFQKGDIAEGYSVSREKKESFPLTVTSAQKNPTAFYLCASSIRHYNEQFFGPGTRLTVL.

This clonotype appeared many times. The J gene is TRBJ2-7, the V gene TRBV30, with D perhaps assigned TRBD1 or TRBD2 (5 bases each). Germline V CDR1 and CDR2: GTSNPN, SVGIG (reference sequence). This CDR3 is 13 amino acids long. V lost 5 bases and J lost 1, with 12 bases in between. The CDR3 spells CAWLGPPSYEQYF. Written as DNA, the CDR3 is TGTGCCTGGTTGGGACCGCCATCCTACGAGCAGTACTTC.

Note on this clonotype: This may come from a read error, since a much larger clone is one base off. The CDR3 DNA reads TGCAGCGTTGAAGACAATCGGAGGGGAACTGAAGCTTTCTTT. This encodes CSVEDNRRGTEAFF. This chain uses TRBV29-1 with TRBJ1-1; possibly TRBD1 for D (5 bases). Looked up from germline, CDR1 is SQVTM and CDR2 is ANQGSEA. The V end lost 0 bases, the J end lost 5 bases, and 13 bases lay between the germline ends. The CDR3 is made up of 14 amino acids.

This clonotype was counted at least ten times. The rearrangement joins TRBV29-1 to TRBJ2-1; 12 nucleotides agree with TRBD1. V was clipped by 7 bases and J by 6 bases; unmatched bases: 4. CDR3 size: 13 residues. Germline CDR1 reads SQVTM; CDR2 reads ANQGSEA. CDR3 coding DNA: TGCAGCGGGGACAGGGGGCTTTTCAATGAGCAGTTCTTC. It is translated as CSGDRGLFNEQFF.

The sample holds many counts of this clonotype. V usage is TRBV23-1 and J usage is TRBJ1-1; D gene unclear. TRBV23-1 is an ORF, with its function uncertain. V shed 6 bases and J shed 3 bases, with 11 bases lying between them. The CDR3 is 13 amino acids. The CDR3 DNA sequence: TGCGCCAGCAGACCGAAACGCTACACTGAAGCTTTCTTT. This gives the protein CASRPKRYTEAFF.

This clonotype has just a few counts. The CDR3 DNA is TGCGCCAGCAGCCAAGAGGGCAGTCCGCCTGGCGGGAGGGCCATAGATACGCAGTATTTT. Its protein is CASSQEGSPPGGRAIDTQYF. The rearrangement links TRBV4-1 to TRBJ2-3; 9 bases align to TRBD2. With V trimmed by 0 bases and J by 5 bases, 18 bases remained unmatched. CDR3 length: 20 amino acids. CDR1 is MGHRA and CDR2 is YSYEKL in the germline V gene.

V usage is TRBV4-2 and J usage is TRBJ2-7; TRBD2 aligns across 10 bases. V was pared by 4 bases and J by 2 bases, with 11 bases of the junction left unmatched. The V gene's germline CDR1 is LGHNA and CDR2 YNFKEQ. This CDR3 has 17 residues. Written as DNA, the CDR3 is TGTGCCAGCAGCCCTGAGTTTCGACTAGCGGGCCCCTACGAGCAGTACTTC. Translated, it gives CASSPEFRLAGPYEQYF.

This clonotype was counted many times. This CDR3 is CASTSGPYEQYF. The CDR3 DNA reads as TGTGCCAGTACTAGCGGACCCTACGAGCAGTACTTC. The genes are TRBV7-8 and TRBJ2-7, with 8 bases identical to TRBD2. The germline V gene has CDR1 SGHVS and CDR2 FQNEAQ. After removal of 9 bases from V and 2 bases from J, the junction contained 3 bases not matched to a gene. This CDR3 has 12 residues.

This sequence joins TRBV5-4 and TRBJ2-7; 7 bases are shared with TRBD1. The V segment lost 0 bases and the J segment 3 bases; nucleotides outside the gene matches: 3. The CDR3 is 14 amino acids. Germline values: CDR1 SGHNT, CDR2 YYREEE (reference sequence). In DNA form, the CDR3 reads TGTGCCAGCAGCTTGGGGGACAGAAACTACGAGCAGTACTTC. Encoded protein: CASSLGDRNYEQYF.

This clonotype showed up just a few times. The J gene is TRBJ2-7, the V gene TRBV6-5; 7 bases align to TRBD2. J lost 5 bases, V lost 0 bases, and 1 base had no gene match. Germline values: CDR1 MNHEY, CDR2 SVGAGI. The CDR3 spans 13 residues. The CDR3 nucleotides read TGTGCCAGCAGTTACTCGACTAGCAACGAGCAGTACTTC. Protein sequence: CASSYSTSNEQYF.

This clonotype was observed many times. The V and J genes are TRBV12-3 or TRBV12-4 and TRBJ2-2, with unresolved D. With 3 bases removed from V and 2 bases from J, the gap between germline ends came to 7 bases. The CDR3 consists of 14 residues. The CDR3 region is CASSFGSNTGELFF. CDR3 sequence (DNA): TGTGCCAGCAGTTTCGGGTCTAACACCGGGGAGCTGTTTTTT.

Only a few counts were recorded for this clonotype. The gene calls are TRBV7-9 and TRBJ2-7; 9 bases fit TRBD2. Germline-derived CDR1 and CDR2 are SEHNR and FQNEAQ (reference sequence). The CDR3 consists of 14 residues. The junction had 9 bases not matched to a gene; V was cut back by 10 bases and J by 2 bases. For the CDR3, the DNA is TGTGCCACCCAGCTAAGCGGGAGGACCTACGAGCAGTACTTC. This encodes CATQLSGRTYEQYF.

About this clonotype itself: This may come from a read error, since a much larger clone is one base off. The CDR3 nucleotides are TGTGCCGGCAGTTCAGCTAGCGGGAGGCTAGGCAATGAGCAGTTCTTC. Its protein product is CAGSSASGRLGNEQFF. The V call is TRBV7-1, the J call TRBJ2-1; TRBD2 matches at 11 bases. TRBV7-1 is given ORF status, its function remaining uncertain. The length of the CDR3 is 16 residues.

This clonotype has a handful of counts. The rearrangement uses TRBV19 and TRBJ2-2; 10 bases line up with TRBD2. V was pared by 3 bases and J by 6 bases, with 4 bases of the junction left unmatched. Per germline, CDR1 LNHDA and CDR2 SQIVND (reference sequence). This CDR3 has 15 amino acids. CDR3 bases: TGTGCCAGTAGTATCCCTAGCGGGAGCGCCGGGGAGCTGTTTTTT. This encodes CASSIPSGSAGELFF.